The 28 T cell receptor beta chains below come from one sample, sequenced in a study of long-term antiretroviral therapy in people with HIV. They ran version v3.0 of the immunoSEQ assay at survey level. TCRdb's copy holds only in-frame clones and misses some; the assay was immunoSEQ multiplex PCR. Of about 22,000 clones in the sample, roughly 84% are singletons; the top ten hold 6% to 6.5%. The sample in question was unsorted PBMCs, obtained 0.6 years after starting antiretroviral therapy. These receptors all stem from a man in his 60s with HIV.

The gene calls are TRBV9 and TRBJ1-1; D possibly corresponds to TRBD1 (5 bases). V lost 4 bases, J lost 1 base, and 8 bases lay in between. CDR3 length: 13 amino acids. Germline CDR1 and CDR2: SGDLS and YYNGEE. In DNA, the CDR3 is TGTGCCAGCAGCAAGGGACGGAACACTGAAGCTTTCTTT. Its protein is CASSKGRNTEAFF.

This clone was detected once. The rearrangement links TRBV21-1 to TRBJ1-6. TRBV21-1 is a documented pseudogene. The CDR3 contains 15 residues. The CDR3 loop is CASSLLRQGRSPLHF. The CDR3 nucleotides read TGTGCCAGCAGCCTACTGCGGCAGGGACGCTCACCCCTCCACTTT.

CDR3 DNA: TGTGCCAGCAGCAATTCCCGTCGGGACGGCAACACCGGGGAGCTGTTTTTT. Translating gives CASSNSRRDGNTGELFF. J is TRBJ2-2 and V is TRBV7-3; either TRBD1 or TRBD2 may supply D (5 bases each). V was trimmed by 5 bases and J by 2 bases, leaving 18 bases between them. The CDR3 is made up of 17 amino acids. CDR1 is SGHTA and CDR2 is FQGTGA in the germline V gene.

The chain links TRBV7-6 to TRBJ2-3, with 8 bases lining up with TRBD2. The CDR3 loop spans 15 amino acids. CDR1 and CDR2 (germline): SGHVS, FNYEAQ. V was pared by 0 bases and J by 4 bases, with 3 bases of the junction left unmatched. Here the CDR3 DNA reads TGTGCCAGCAGCTTAGCCGGGACTAGGGCAGATACGCAGTATTTT. Amino acids: CASSLAGTRADTQYF.

This CDR3 is CASSLTWGQPQHF. DNA of the CDR3: TGTGCCAGCAGCTTGACGTGGGGTCAGCCCCAGCATTTT. V is TRBV6-1 and J is TRBJ1-5; D remains ambiguous. CDR3 length equals 13 residues. Germline V CDR1 and CDR2: MNHNS, SASEGT. V was cut by 6 bases and J by 6 bases, with 12 bases left in between.

The chain joins TRBV4-3 to TRBJ2-3, with TRBD1 as a possible D gene (6 bases). V lost 4 bases, J lost 1 base, and 12 bases lay in between. The germline V gene has CDR1 LGHNA and CDR2 YSLEER. The CDR3 is 15 residues long. CDR3 residues: CASSLGGSGTDTQYF. The CDR3, as DNA: TGCGCCAGCAGCCTAGGGGGATCCGGCACAGATACGCAGTATTTT.

In regard to this clone: Its ends do not fully match the called genes, so a read error is possible. The chain has TRBV5-1 and TRBJ2-5, with 9 bases lining up with TRBD2. Germline V lookup: CDR1 SGHRS, CDR2 YFSETQ. This CDR3 has 16 amino acids. Here the CDR3 DNA reads TGCGCCAGCGGCTTGGGGCTAGCGGGGAGCCAAGAGACCCAGTACTTC. Translated: CASGLGLAGSQETQYF.

The chain has TRBV18 and TRBJ2-1; no clear D. This CDR3 region has 16 residues. Germline V gene data show CDR1 as KGHSH and CDR2 as LQKENI. V was shortened by 5 bases and J by 7 bases, with 21 bases between the two germline ends. The CDR3 sequence: CASSTNVVRLGNEQFF. CDR3 nucleotides: TGTGCCAGCTCAACTAACGTGGTACGCTTAGGGAATGAGCAGTTCTTC. Variable domain in full (rest from reference TRBV18 and TRBJ2-1): NAGVMQNPRHLVRRRGQEARLRCSPMKGHSHVYWYRQLPEEGLKFMVYLQKENIIDESGMPKERFSAEFPKEGPSILRIQQVVRGDSAAYFCASSTNVVRLGNEQFFGPGTRLTVL.

CDR3 protein: CASSLGPITTDTQYF. CDR3 coding DNA: TGCGCCAGCAGCTTGGGGCCGATAACTACAGATACGCAGTATTTT. This chain connects TRBV5-1 to TRBJ2-3; D gene ambiguous. This CDR3 spans 15 amino acids. Between the trimmed V and J ends, which lost 0 bases and 3 bases, there was a span of 11 bases. Germline lookup yields CDR1 SGHRS and CDR2 YFSETQ. The complete variable domain, with remaining parts taken from reference TRBV5-1 and TRBJ2-3, reads KAGVTQTPRYLIKTRGQQVTLSCSPISGHRSVSWYQQTPGQGLQFLFEYFSETQRNKGNFPGRFSGRQFSNSRSEMNVSTLELGDSALYLCASSLGPITTDTQYFGPGTRLTVL.

CDR3 amino acids: CASSLKMSHGDTQYF. CDR3 in DNA: TGCGCCAGCAGCCTCAAGATGAGCCACGGAGATACGCAGTATTTT. This chain connects TRBV5-1 to TRBJ2-3; D gene ambiguous. V lost 4 bases and J lost 5, with 17 bases in between. Germline V gene lookup returns CDR1 SGHRS and CDR2 YFSETQ. This CDR3 comprises 15 residues.

The V and J genes are TRBV27 and TRBJ2-7; D gene unclear. Deletions cut 8 bases from V and 0 bases from J, with 14 bases between. Germline V gene lookup returns CDR1 MNHEY and CDR2 SMNVEV (reference sequence). The CDR3 consists of 14 residues. CDR3 residues: CASATVVLSYEQYF. Written as DNA, the CDR3 is TGTGCCAGCGCCACTGTGGTCCTCTCCTACGAGCAGTACTTC.

This rearrangement joins TRBV7-8 to TRBJ2-5; tentatively, D is TRBD2 (5 bases). The V end was cut by 5 bases, the J end by 5 bases, with 18 bases between. Germline assignment: CDR1 SGHVS and CDR2 FQNEAQ. CDR3 length equals 15 residues. The CDR3 loop is CASSPSGAGRETQYF. CDR3 bases: TGTGCCAGCAGCCCGAGCGGAGCAGGCCGGGAGACCCAGTACTTC.

The J gene is TRBJ1-3, the V gene TRBV30; D uncertain. The V gene's germline CDR1 is GTSNPN and CDR2 SVGIG (reference sequence). With 3 bases removed from V and 1 base from J, the gap between germline ends came to 13 bases. The length of the CDR3 is 15 residues. CDR3 residues: CAWSKGGDSGNTIYF. The DNA for the CDR3 is TGTGCCTGGAGCAAAGGCGGGGATTCTGGAAACACCATATATTTT.

This clone was seen more than once but under ten times. The J gene is TRBJ2-1, the V gene TRBV6-1; D unresolved. V lost 1 base and J 7 bases, leaving 5 bases between the germline ends. This CDR3 contains 12 residues. Germline values: CDR1 MNHNS, CDR2 SASEGT. The CDR3 here is CASSEVANEQFF. The CDR3 bases are TGTGCCAGCAGTGAAGTGGCGAATGAGCAGTTCTTC.

V usage is TRBV7-3 and J usage is TRBJ1-1, with a weak D call TRBD1 (6 bases). There are 14 residues in the CDR3. Trimming took 3 bases from V and 1 from J, leaving 9 bases between them. The germline V gene has CDR1 SGHTA and CDR2 FQGTGA. In DNA form, the CDR3 reads TGTGCCAGCAGCTTCGGCAGGGGGAACACTGAAGCTTTCTTT. This translates into CASSFGRGNTEAFF.

The rearrangement joins TRBV2 to TRBJ2-2; D unclear. The germline gives CDR1 SNHLY, CDR2 FYNNEI. CDR3 size: 11 residues. V was shortened by 3 bases and J by 7 bases, with 3 bases between the two germline ends. The DNA of the CDR3 is TGTGCCAGCAGTGACCACGGGGAGCTGTTTTTT. Its translation: CASSDHGELFF.

The chain is built from TRBV7-9 and TRBJ1-1; D possibly corresponds to TRBD1 (5 bases). The length of the CDR3 is 14 residues. V was shortened by 1 base and J by 0 bases, with 6 bases between the two germline ends. Germline lookup yields CDR1 SEHNR and CDR2 FQNEAQ (reference sequence). The CDR3 loop is CASSLGGVNTEAFF. Written as DNA, the CDR3 is TGTGCCAGCAGCTTAGGAGGGGTGAACACTGAAGCTTTCTTT.

J is TRBJ2-5 and V is TRBV12-5; 7 bases fit TRBD1. With V trimmed by 5 bases and J by 1 base, 7 bases remained unmatched. The CDR3 totals 15 residues. The germline gives CDR1 LGHNT, CDR2 FRNRAP. Written as DNA, the CDR3 is TGTGCTAGTGGTCTCGGACAGGCACTCCAAGAGACCCAGTACTTC. Protein product: CASGLGQALQETQYF.

This sequence joins TRBV28 and TRBJ2-5; TRBD1 is a possible D gene (6 bases). The germline CDR1 and CDR2 sequences are MDHEN and SYDVKM. The CDR3 totals 15 residues. V was pared by 5 bases and J by 1 base, with 14 bases between. The CDR3 bases are TGTGCCAGCAGTATTGTTGACAGGCCCCAAGAGACCCAGTACTTC. Amino acids: CASSIVDRPQETQYF.

This sequence joins TRBV29-1 and TRBJ2-7; D might be TRBD1 (5 bases). The CDR3 is 11 residues long. Deletions cut 4 bases from V and 6 bases from J, with 10 bases between. Germline CDR1 reads SQVTM; CDR2 reads ANQGSEA. The CDR3 reads CSVGRDSEQYF. The DNA of the CDR3 is TGCAGCGTTGGTCGAGACAGCGAGCAGTACTTC.

In its sample, this clone was seen once. CDR3 sequence reads: CASSLGVWGYEQYF. For the CDR3, the DNA is TGTGCCAGCAGCTTGGGGGTGTGGGGATACGAGCAGTACTTC. The chain recombines TRBV5-6 with TRBJ2-7; no clear D. Germline-derived CDR1 and CDR2 are SGHDT and YYEEEE. With 0 bases removed from V and 4 bases from J, the gap between germline ends came to 11 bases. There are 14 residues in the CDR3.

This clone was recorded once. The chain is built from TRBV7-9 and TRBJ1-5; D gene unclear. The CDR3 is 14 amino acids. Germline CDR1 reads SEHNR; CDR2 reads FQNEAQ (reference sequence). V lost 8 bases and J 0 bases, leaving 11 bases between the germline ends. Written as DNA, the CDR3 is TGTGCCAGCGGGGAGTCTTATAGCAATCAGCCCCAGCATTTT. Translated: CASGESYSNQPQHF. The full variable domain, in which reference TRBV7-9 and TRBJ1-5 provide the parts outside the CDR3, is DTGVSQNPRHKITKRGQNVTFRCDPISEHNRLYWYRQTLGQGPEFLTYFQNEAQLEKSRLLSDRFSAERPKGSFSTLEIQRTEQGDSAMYLCASGESYSNQPQHFGDGTRLSIL.

V usage is TRBV5-6 and J usage is TRBJ2-1; 7 bases match TRBD2. Germline V lookup: CDR1 SGHDT, CDR2 YYEEEE. The J segment lost 2 bases and the V segment lost 2 bases, leaving 7 bases of the junction unmatched. The CDR3 length is 16 residues. The CDR3 reads CASSFVGLAAYNEQFF. CDR3 bases: TGTGCCAGCAGCTTTGTAGGTCTAGCGGCCTACAATGAGCAGTTCTTC. The full variable domain, completed using reference TRBV5-6 and TRBJ2-1, is DAGVTQSPTHLIKTRGQQVTLRCSPKSGHDTVSWYQQALGQGPQFIFQYYEEEERQRGNFPDRFSGHQFPNYSSELNVNALLLGDSALYLCASSFVGLAAYNEQFFGPGTRLTVL.

This chain uses TRBV18 with TRBJ2-7; D gene unclear. Germline V gene sequence: CDR1 KGHSH, CDR2 LQKENI. The CDR3 is 14 amino acids. Trimming took off 3 bases at V and 0 bases at J, with 9 bases between the two ends. CDR3 sequence: CASSPQVSSYEQYF. In DNA, the CDR3 is TGTGCCAGCTCACCCCAGGTCAGCTCCTACGAGCAGTACTTC.

J is TRBJ1-2 and V is TRBV27; tentative D call: TRBD1 (5 bases). This CDR3 is built from 13 residues. Germline V gives CDR1 MNHEY, CDR2 SMNVEV (reference sequence). Trimming left V 3 bases short and J 8 bases short, with 13 bases between. The CDR3 nucleotides are TGTGCCAGCAGTTTGTCGGTCGGGGGGGGCTACACCTTC. Its translation: CASSLSVGGGYTF.

The genes are TRBV18 and TRBJ1-1; D ambiguous. The CDR3 contains 13 residues. V was shortened by 3 bases and J by 9 bases, with 14 bases between the two germline ends. CDR1 and CDR2 (germline): KGHSH, LQKENI. For the CDR3, the DNA is TGTGCCAGCTCACCCCCTGTGGCTCTGAAAGCTTTCTTT. It yields the protein CASSPPVALKAFF. The full variable domain, completed using reference TRBV18 and TRBJ1-1, is NAGVMQNPRHLVRRRGQEARLRCSPMKGHSHVYWYRQLPEEGLKFMVYLQKENIIDESGMPKERFSAEFPKEGPSILRIQQVVRGDSAAYFCASSPPVALKAFFGQGTRLTVV.

The chain carries TRBV11-3 and TRBJ2-3; D is possibly TRBD1 or TRBD2 (5 bases each). This CDR3 spans 13 amino acids. CDR1 is SGHNT, CDR2 YENEEA, per germline. The ends were cut back, 3 bases at V and 8 bases at J, with 12 bases in the middle. CDR3 sequence reads: CASSFGTSATQYF. The DNA of the CDR3 is TGTGCCAGCAGCTTTGGGACGTCGGCTACGCAGTATTTT. The whole variable domain, remainder taken from reference TRBV11-3 and TRBJ2-3, is EAGVVQSPRYKIIEKKQPVAFWCNPISGHNTLYWYLQNLGQGPELLIRYENEEAVDDSQLPKDRFSAERLKGVDSTLKIQPAELGDSAVYLCASSFGTSATQYFGPGTRLTVL.

The rearrangement uses TRBV5-5 and TRBJ1-2; TRBD1 is a possible D gene (5 bases). Germline V gene data show CDR1 as SGHKS and CDR2 as YYEKEE (reference sequence). The CDR3 runs 14 residues. Trimming left V 4 bases short and J 4 bases short, with 14 bases between. For the CDR3, the DNA is TGTGCCAGCAGCCCAGCAAGGGGTCGCTATGGCTACACCTTC. Translation: CASSPARGRYGYTF.